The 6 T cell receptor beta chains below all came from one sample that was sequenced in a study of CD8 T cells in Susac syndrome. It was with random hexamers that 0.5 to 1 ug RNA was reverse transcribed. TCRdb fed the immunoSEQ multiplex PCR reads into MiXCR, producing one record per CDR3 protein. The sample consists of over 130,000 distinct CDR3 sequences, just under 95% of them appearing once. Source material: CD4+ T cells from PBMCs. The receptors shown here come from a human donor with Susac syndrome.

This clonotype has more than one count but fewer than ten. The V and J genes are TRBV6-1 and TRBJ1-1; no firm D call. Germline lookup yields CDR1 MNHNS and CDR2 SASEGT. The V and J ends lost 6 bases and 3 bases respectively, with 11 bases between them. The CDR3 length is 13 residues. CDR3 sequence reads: CASSQTSDTEAFF. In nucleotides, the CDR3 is TGTGCCAGCAGCCAGACATCAGACACTGAAGCTTTCTTT.

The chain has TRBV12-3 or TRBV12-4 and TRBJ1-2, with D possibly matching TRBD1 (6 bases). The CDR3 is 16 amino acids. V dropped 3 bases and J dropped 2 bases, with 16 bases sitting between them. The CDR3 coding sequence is TGTGCCAGCAGTTTGTCCACAGGGAGGATGAACTATGGCTACACCTTC. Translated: CASSLSTGRMNYGYTF.

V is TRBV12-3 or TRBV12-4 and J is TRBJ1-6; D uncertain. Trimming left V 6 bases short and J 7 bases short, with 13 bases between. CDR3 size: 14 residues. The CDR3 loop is CASSPGLGNSPLHF. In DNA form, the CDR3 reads TGTGCCAGCAGCCCCGGGTTGGGGAATTCACCCCTCCACTTT.

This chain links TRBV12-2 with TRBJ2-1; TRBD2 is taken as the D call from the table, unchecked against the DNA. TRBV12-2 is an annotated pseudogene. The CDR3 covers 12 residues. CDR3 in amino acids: CASRRLADEQFF. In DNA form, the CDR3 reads TGTGCAAGTCGCAGACTAGCGGATGAGCAGTTCTTC.

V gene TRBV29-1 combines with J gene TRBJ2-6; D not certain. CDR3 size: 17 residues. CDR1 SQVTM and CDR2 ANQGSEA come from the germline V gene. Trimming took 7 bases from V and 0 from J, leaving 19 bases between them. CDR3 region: CSARDYPGPSGANVLTF. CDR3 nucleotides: TGCAGCGCTAGAGATTACCCCGGGCCCTCTGGGGCCAACGTCCTGACTTTC.

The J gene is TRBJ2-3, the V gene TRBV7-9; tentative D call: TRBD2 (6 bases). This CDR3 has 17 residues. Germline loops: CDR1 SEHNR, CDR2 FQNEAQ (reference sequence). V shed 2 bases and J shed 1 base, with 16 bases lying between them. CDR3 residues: CASSLSLGGGGTDTQYF. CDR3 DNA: TGTGCCAGCAGCTTAAGCCTCGGTGGAGGGGGCACAGATACGCAGTATTTT.